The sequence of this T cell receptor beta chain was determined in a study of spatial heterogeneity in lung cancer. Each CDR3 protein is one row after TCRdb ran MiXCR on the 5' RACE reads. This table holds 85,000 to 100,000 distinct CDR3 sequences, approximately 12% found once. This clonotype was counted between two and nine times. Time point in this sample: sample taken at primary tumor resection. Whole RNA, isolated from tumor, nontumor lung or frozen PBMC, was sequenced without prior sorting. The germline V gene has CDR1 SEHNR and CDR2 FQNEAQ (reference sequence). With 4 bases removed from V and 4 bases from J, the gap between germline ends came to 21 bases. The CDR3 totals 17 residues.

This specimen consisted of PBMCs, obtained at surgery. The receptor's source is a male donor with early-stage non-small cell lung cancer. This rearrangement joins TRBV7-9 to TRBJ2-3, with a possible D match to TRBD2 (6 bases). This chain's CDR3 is CASSYYTGTLRADTQYF. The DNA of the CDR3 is TGTGCCAGCAGCTATTACACCGGGACTCTCAGAGCAGATACGCAGTATTTT.